This T cell receptor beta chain was recorded in a study of cytomegalovirus exposure and HLA in healthy donors. Findings and caveats of the study: Later analysis demonstrated an association between a missense DCLRE1C variant and TCR beta V- and J-gene trimming. More clonal expansion characterized HLA-associated TCR beta chains than equally common others in a later analysis. Over 15,000 TCR beta sequences were associated with HLA alleles at 0.05 false discovery rate in a later analysis.

The CDR3 loop spans 18 amino acids. Trimming pared 3 bases from V and 0 bases from J, leaving 15 bases between. The V gene's germline CDR1 is MRHNA and CDR2 SNTAGT. As to this clone: Its antigen is as yet unknown.

Amplification used 60 Vbeta primers and 13 Jbeta primers. Original methodology: Approximately 9.9 million of 75 million to 85 million unique TCR beta chains were shared, per a later count. Profiling relied on immunoSEQ multiplex PCR, and the TCRdb table lists in-frame clones only, not all of them. The V and J calls and clone size were taken over from that table, and D and trimming were inferred from the DNA. The sample gives roughly 200,000 clones, about three quarters of which show up once; approximately 2% is in the top ten. Input material: PBMCs. This TCR derives from a woman aged 25 to 39 in good health and CMV-seropositive. The chain combines TRBV6-4 with TRBJ1-6, with no clear D. The chain's CDR3 is CASSDGCTVSSYNSPLHF. CDR3 DNA sequence: TGTGCCAGCAGTGATGGTTGTACGGTGAGCTCCTATAATTCACCCCTCCACTTT.